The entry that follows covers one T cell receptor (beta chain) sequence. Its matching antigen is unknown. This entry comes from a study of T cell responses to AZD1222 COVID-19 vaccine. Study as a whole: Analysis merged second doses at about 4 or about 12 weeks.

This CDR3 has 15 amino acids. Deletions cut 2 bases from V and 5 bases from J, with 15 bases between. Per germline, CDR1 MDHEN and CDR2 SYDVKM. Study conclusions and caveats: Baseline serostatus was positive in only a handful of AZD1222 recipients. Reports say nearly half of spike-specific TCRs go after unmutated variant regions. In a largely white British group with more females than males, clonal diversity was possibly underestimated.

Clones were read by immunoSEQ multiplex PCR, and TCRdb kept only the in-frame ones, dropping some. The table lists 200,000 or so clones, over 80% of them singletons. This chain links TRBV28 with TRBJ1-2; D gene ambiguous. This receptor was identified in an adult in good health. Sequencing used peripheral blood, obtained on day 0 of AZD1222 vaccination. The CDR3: CASSLMGEKIYGYTF. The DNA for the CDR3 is TGTGCCAGCAGTTTAATGGGCGAGAAAATATATGGCTACACCTTC.